The clone carrying this TCR beta chain has more than one count but fewer than ten. Per the germline V gene, CDR1 is LNHDA and CDR2 is SQIVND (reference sequence). This CDR3 contains 14 residues. V lost 5 bases and J lost 2, with 10 bases in between. TCRdb keeps only in-frame clones here, not all; method: immunoSEQ multiplex PCR. This sample has around 7,500 clones; roughly 74% occur once, and the top ten carry about 27%. The sample comes from a study of T cell clones after liver transplantation. Study-wide context: HCV positivity affected three of eight recipients; the rest lacked autoimmune or viral indications.

This chain joins TRBV19 and TRBJ1-5, with unresolved D. Sample: CD8+ T cells from blood, taken before liver transplant. The sequence derives from a human donor who received a liver transplant. This chain's CDR3 is CASSRGWGNQPQHF. CDR3 DNA sequence: TGTGCCAGTAGTCGGGGTTGGGGCAATCAGCCCCAGCATTTT.